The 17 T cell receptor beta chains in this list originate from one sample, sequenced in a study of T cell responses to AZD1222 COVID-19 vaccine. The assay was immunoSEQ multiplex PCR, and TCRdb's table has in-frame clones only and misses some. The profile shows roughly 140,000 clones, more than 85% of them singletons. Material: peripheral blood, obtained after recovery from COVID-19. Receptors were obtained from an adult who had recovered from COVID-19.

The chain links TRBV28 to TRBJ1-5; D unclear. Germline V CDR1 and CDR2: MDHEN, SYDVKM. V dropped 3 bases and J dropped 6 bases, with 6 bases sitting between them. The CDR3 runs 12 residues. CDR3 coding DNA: TGTGCCAGCAGTTTGGGGTTTCAGCCCCAGCATTTT. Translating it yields CASSLGFQPQHF.

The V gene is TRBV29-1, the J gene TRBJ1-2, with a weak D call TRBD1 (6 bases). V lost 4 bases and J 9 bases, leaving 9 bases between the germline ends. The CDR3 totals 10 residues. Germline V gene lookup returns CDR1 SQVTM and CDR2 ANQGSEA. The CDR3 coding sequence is TGCAGCGTTGGACAGGAAAGCTACACCTTC. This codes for CSVGQESYTF.

CDR3 region: CASSATGASYNEQFF. In DNA form, the CDR3 reads TGTGCCAGCAGCGCCACAGGGGCCAGCTACAATGAGCAGTTCTTC. V gene TRBV7-2 combines with J gene TRBJ2-1; 7 positions agree with TRBD1. The CDR3 has 15 amino acids. Germline loops: CDR1 SGHTA, CDR2 FQGNSA. V was clipped by 5 bases and J by 3 bases; unmatched bases: 7.

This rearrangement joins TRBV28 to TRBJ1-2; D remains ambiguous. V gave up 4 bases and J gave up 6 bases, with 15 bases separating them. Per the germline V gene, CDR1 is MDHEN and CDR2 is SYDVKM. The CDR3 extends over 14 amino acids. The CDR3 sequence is CASSSPRVLHGYTF. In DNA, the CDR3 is TGTGCCAGCAGTTCCCCCCGCGTGTTACATGGCTACACCTTC.

CDR3 sequence reads: CASSLMAGRAGGYTF. The CDR3 DNA reads TGTGCCAGCAGTTTAATGGCCGGGAGGGCGGGTGGCTACACCTTC. The chain combines TRBV27 with TRBJ1-2; D is unresolved. The ends were cut back, 2 bases at V and 7 bases at J, with 17 bases in the middle. This CDR3 spans 15 amino acids. Germline CDR1 is MNHEY and CDR2 is SMNVEV (reference sequence).

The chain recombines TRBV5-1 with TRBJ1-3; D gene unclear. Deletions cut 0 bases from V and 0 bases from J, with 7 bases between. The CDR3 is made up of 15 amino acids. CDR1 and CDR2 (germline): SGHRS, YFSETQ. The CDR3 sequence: CASSLEGFSGNTIYF. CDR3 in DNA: TGCGCCAGCAGCTTGGAAGGGTTCTCTGGAAACACCATATATTTT.

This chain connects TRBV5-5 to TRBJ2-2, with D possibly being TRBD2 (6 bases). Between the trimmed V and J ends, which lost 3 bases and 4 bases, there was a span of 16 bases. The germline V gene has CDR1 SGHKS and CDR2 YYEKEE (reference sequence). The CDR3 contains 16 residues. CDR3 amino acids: CASSWRVGEATGELFF. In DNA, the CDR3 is TGTGCCAGCAGCTGGCGAGTCGGGGAGGCCACCGGGGAGCTGTTTTTT.

CDR3 in amino acids: CASSLDRSSGNTIYF. The CDR3 nucleotides are TGTGCCAGCAGCTTGGACAGAAGCTCTGGAAACACCATATATTTT. This rearrangement joins TRBV5-4 to TRBJ1-3; no clear D. The germline V gene encodes CDR1 SGHNT and CDR2 YYREEE (reference sequence). The length of the CDR3 is 15 residues. Trimming cost V 0 bases and J 0 bases, with 7 bases left between them.

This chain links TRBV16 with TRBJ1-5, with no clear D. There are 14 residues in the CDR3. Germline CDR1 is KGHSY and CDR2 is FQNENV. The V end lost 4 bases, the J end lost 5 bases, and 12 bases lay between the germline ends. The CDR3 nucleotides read TGTGCCAGCAGCCCCGAAGGGTTGGATCAGCCCCAGCATTTT. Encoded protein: CASSPEGLDQPQHF.

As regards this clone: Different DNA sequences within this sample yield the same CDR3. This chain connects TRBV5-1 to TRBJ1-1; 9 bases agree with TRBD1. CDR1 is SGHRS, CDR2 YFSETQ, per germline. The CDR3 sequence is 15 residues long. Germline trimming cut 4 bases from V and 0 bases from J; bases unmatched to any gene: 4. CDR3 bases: TGCGCCAGCAGCGCGGACAGGGGCCTGAACACTGAAGCTTTCTTT. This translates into CASSADRGLNTEAFF.

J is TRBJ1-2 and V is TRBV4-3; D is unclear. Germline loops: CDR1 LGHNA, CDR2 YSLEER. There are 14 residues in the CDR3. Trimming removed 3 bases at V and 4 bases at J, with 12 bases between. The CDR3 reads CASSQQRAGYGYTF. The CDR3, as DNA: TGCGCCAGCAGCCAGCAACGGGCTGGCTATGGCTACACCTTC.

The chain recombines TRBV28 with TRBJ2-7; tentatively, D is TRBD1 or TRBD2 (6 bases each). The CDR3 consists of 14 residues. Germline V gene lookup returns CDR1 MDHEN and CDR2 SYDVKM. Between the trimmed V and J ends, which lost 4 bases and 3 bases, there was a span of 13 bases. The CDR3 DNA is TGTGCCAGCAGTTGGCCGGGGGCTTACTACGAGCAGTACTTC. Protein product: CASSWPGAYYEQYF.

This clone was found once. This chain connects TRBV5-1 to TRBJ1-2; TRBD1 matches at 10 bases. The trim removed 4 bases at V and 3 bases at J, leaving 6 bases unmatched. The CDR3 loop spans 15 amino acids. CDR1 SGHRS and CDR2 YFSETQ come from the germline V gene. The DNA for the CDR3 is TGCGCCAGCAGCACTCGGGACAGGGGAGACTATGGCTACACCTTC. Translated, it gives CASSTRDRGDYGYTF.

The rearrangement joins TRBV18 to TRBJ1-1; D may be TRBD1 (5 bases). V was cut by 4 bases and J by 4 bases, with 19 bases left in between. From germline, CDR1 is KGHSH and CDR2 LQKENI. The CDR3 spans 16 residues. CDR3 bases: TGTGCCAGCTCACGGGTCGAGGGGCTGGAGAGCACTGAAGCTTTCTTT. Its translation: CASSRVEGLESTEAFF. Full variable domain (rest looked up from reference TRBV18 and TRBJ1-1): NAGVMQNPRHLVRRRGQEARLRCSPMKGHSHVYWYRQLPEEGLKFMVYLQKENIIDESGMPKERFSAEFPKEGPSILRIQQVVRGDSAAYFCASSRVEGLESTEAFFGQGTRLTVV.

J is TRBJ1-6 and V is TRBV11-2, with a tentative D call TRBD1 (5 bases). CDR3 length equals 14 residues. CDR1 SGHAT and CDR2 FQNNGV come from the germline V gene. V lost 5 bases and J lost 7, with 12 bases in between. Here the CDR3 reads CASSVWGGNSPLHF. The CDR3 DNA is TGTGCCAGCAGCGTCTGGGGCGGGAATTCACCCCTCCACTTT.

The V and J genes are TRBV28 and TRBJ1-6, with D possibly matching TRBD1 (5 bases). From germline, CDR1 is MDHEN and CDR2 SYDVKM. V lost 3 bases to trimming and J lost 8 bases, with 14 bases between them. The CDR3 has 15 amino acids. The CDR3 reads CASSFTGRDHSPLHF. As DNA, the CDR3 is TGTGCCAGCAGTTTTACCGGCAGGGACCATTCACCCCTCCACTTT.

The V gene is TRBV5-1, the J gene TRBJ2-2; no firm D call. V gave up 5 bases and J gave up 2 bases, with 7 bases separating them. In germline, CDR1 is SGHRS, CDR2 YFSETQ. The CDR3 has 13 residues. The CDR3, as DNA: TGCGCCAGCAGTGTCCGTAACACCGGGGAGCTGTTTTTT. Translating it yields CASSVRNTGELFF.